The 17 T cell receptor beta chains reported below all come from one sample, sequenced in a study of cytomegalovirus exposure and HLA in healthy donors. The PCR contained 60 Vbeta and 13 Jbeta primers. Assay: immunoSEQ multiplex PCR; the TCRdb copy retains only in-frame clones and omits some. The table has 100,000 to 150,000 clones, 8.5% seen once. The sequencing input was PBMCs. These TCRs come from a man aged 40-49 years in good health and CMV-seronegative.

A few counts support this clone. The CDR3, as DNA: TGCGCCAGCAGCTTGTCAGGGGACACTGAAGCTTTCTTT. Its protein product is CASSLSGDTEAFF. V gene TRBV5-1 combines with J gene TRBJ1-1, with D maybe TRBD1 (6 bases). Trimming took off 1 base at V and 3 bases at J, with 7 bases between the two ends. In germline, CDR1 is SGHRS, CDR2 YFSETQ. This CDR3 has 13 amino acids.

This clone turned up a few times. The chain employs TRBV7-9 and TRBJ1-2; TRBD1 might be the D (6 bases). Trimming took 5 bases from V and 0 from J, leaving 13 bases between them. This CDR3 comprises 15 residues. The germline V gene encodes CDR1 SEHNR and CDR2 FQNEAQ (reference sequence). In nucleotides, the CDR3 is TGTGCCAGCAGCCCTGGGACACCTCCTAACTATGGCTACACCTTC. Translation gives CASSPGTPPNYGYTF. The whole variable domain, remainder taken from reference TRBV7-9 and TRBJ1-2, is DTGVSQNPRHKITKRGQNVTFRCDPISEHNRLYWYRQTLGQGPEFLTYFQNEAQLEKSRLLSDRFSAERPKGSFSTLEIQRTEQGDSAMYLCASSPGTPPNYGYTFGSGTRLTVV.

This clone was seen a handful of times. The gene calls are TRBV6-5 and TRBJ2-1; a weak D match, TRBD1 (7 bases). Per germline, CDR1 MNHEY and CDR2 SVGAGI. This CDR3 contains 15 residues. The ends were cut back, 2 bases at V and 3 bases at J, with 11 bases in the middle. CDR3 bases: TGTGCCAGCAGTTACGGGCAGGGGGGCTACAATGAGCAGTTCTTC. It codes for CASSYGQGGYNEQFF.

This clone has a handful of counts. This chain links TRBV10-3 with TRBJ2-1; 7 bases are a match to TRBD2. Germline V lookup: CDR1 ENHRY, CDR2 SYGVKD. After removal of 5 bases from V and 7 bases from J, the junction contained 8 bases not matched to a gene. This CDR3 region has 14 residues. The CDR3 coding sequence is TGTGCCATCAGTAGCGGGGACCTTTGGAATGAGCAGTTCTTC. As protein: CAISSGDLWNEQFF.

The gene calls are TRBV5-6 and TRBJ2-2, with D possibly being TRBD2 (6 bases). Germline CDR1 reads SGHDT; CDR2 reads YYEEEE. The CDR3 extends over 15 amino acids. Trimming stripped 1 base from V and 3 bases from J, with 10 bases between. In DNA, the CDR3 is TGTGCCAGCAGCTTGTCGGGACTGTACACCGGGGAGCTGTTTTTT. It is translated as CASSLSGLYTGELFF.

The sample holds a few counts of this clone. The genes are TRBV5-6 and TRBJ1-6, with D possibly being TRBD1 (6 bases). Germline V gives CDR1 SGHDT, CDR2 YYEEEE. CDR3 length: 14 amino acids. V lost 3 bases to trimming and J lost 8 bases, with 12 bases between them. The CDR3 nucleotides are TGTGCCAGCAGCTCCGCGGCAGGGGATTCACCCCTCCACTTT. Amino acids: CASSSAAGDSPLHF.

The chain employs TRBV29-1 and TRBJ2-3, with TRBD2 identical over 7 bases. Germline V lookup: CDR1 SQVTM, CDR2 ANQGSEA. The CDR3 is made up of 15 amino acids. V trimming: 1 base; J trimming: 4 bases; junction bases outside the gene matches: 8. The CDR3 sequence is CSVEAGGERADTQYF. The CDR3 bases are TGCAGCGTTGAAGCGGGGGGTGAACGCGCAGATACGCAGTATTTT.

This chain links TRBV7-9 with TRBJ1-4, with D unresolved. Looked up from germline, CDR1 is SEHNR and CDR2 is FQNEAQ (reference sequence). The CDR3 extends over 15 amino acids. V dropped 0 bases and J dropped 8 bases, with 13 bases sitting between them. This chain's CDR3 is CASSLAVNRGEKLFF. CDR3 nucleotides: TGTGCCAGCAGCTTAGCAGTCAACCGAGGAGAAAAACTGTTTTTT.

In its sample, this clone was seen a few times. V usage is TRBV5-1 and J usage is TRBJ1-2; D might be TRBD1 (5 bases). The CDR3 has 14 amino acids. The ends were cut back, 4 bases at V and 6 bases at J, with 16 bases in the middle. CDR1 SGHRS and CDR2 YFSETQ come from the germline V gene. The CDR3 loop is CASSGGREVNGYTF. The CDR3 DNA follows: TGCGCCAGCAGCGGGGGACGGGAGGTGAATGGCTACACCTTC.

A few counts support this clone. The chain has TRBV11-2 and TRBJ2-3; 7 bases map to TRBD2. Looked up from germline, CDR1 is SGHAT and CDR2 is FQNNGV. The CDR3 has 10 residues. V gave up 5 bases and J gave up 10 bases; unmatched junction bases: 0. CDR3 residues: CASSAGAQYF. As DNA, the CDR3 is TGTGCCAGCAGCGCGGGGGCGCAGTATTTT. Variable domain in full (rest from reference TRBV11-2 and TRBJ2-3): EAGVAQSPRYKIIEKRQSVAFWCNPISGHATLYWYQQILGQGPKLLIQFQNNGVVDDSQLPKDRFSAERLKGVDSTLKIQPAKLEDSAVYLCASSAGAQYFGPGTRLTVL.

This clone occurred a few times. The V call is TRBV6-5, the J call TRBJ1-1; D not resolved. The germline gives CDR1 MNHEY, CDR2 SVGAGI. This CDR3 region has 13 residues. V dropped 2 bases and J dropped 1 base, with 5 bases sitting between them. The CDR3: CASSYAGNTEAFF. The CDR3, as DNA: TGTGCCAGCAGTTACGCAGGGAACACTGAAGCTTTCTTT.

This clone was counted only a few times. The V call is TRBV19, the J call TRBJ1-1, with 8 positions matching TRBD1. The CDR3 runs 14 residues. The germline V gene encodes CDR1 LNHDA and CDR2 SQIVND (reference sequence). The V and J ends lost 5 bases and 4 bases, in that order; junction bases with no gene match: 6. CDR3 in DNA: TGTGCCAGTAGTCACGGACAGGGAACCACTGAAGCTTTCTTT. This sequence encodes CASSHGQGTTEAFF.

This clone has only a few counts. The chain carries TRBV18 and TRBJ2-7; D is possibly TRBD2 (5 bases). V dropped 0 bases and J dropped 6 bases, with 15 bases sitting between them. This CDR3 contains 15 residues. Germline CDR1 and CDR2: KGHSH and LQKENI. The CDR3 DNA reads as TGTGCCAGCTCACCACCCGGGAATCCGATTTCCGAGCAGTACTTC. Its translation: CASSPPGNPISEQYF. The full variable domain, in which reference TRBV18 and TRBJ2-7 provide the parts outside the CDR3, is NAGVMQNPRHLVRRRGQEARLRCSPMKGHSHVYWYRQLPEEGLKFMVYLQKENIIDESGMPKERFSAEFPKEGPSILRIQQVVRGDSAAYFCASSPPGNPISEQYFGPGTRLTVT.

In its sample, this clone was seen a few times. The chain employs TRBV5-1 and TRBJ1-4, with D uncertain. Trimming stripped 4 bases from V and 7 bases from J, with 17 bases between. Germline CDR1 reads SGHRS; CDR2 reads YFSETQ. The CDR3 loop spans 15 amino acids. This CDR3 reads CASSDRQRVGEKLFF. CDR3 DNA sequence: TGCGCCAGCAGCGACCGGCAGAGGGTTGGTGAAAAACTGTTTTTT.

The chain uses TRBV19 and TRBJ2-5; 8 nucleotides align to TRBD1. The trim removed 9 bases at V and 5 bases at J, leaving 5 bases unmatched. Germline V gives CDR1 LNHDA, CDR2 SQIVND (reference sequence). The length of the CDR3 is 12 residues. DNA of the CDR3: TGTGCCAGCCGGACAGGGTTGGAGACCCAGTACTTC. Amino acids: CASRTGLETQYF. Full variable domain (rest looked up from reference TRBV19 and TRBJ2-5): DGGITQSPKYLFRKEGQNVTLSCEQNLNHDAMYWYRQDPGQGLRLIYYSQIVNDFQKGDIAEGYSVSREKKESFPLTVTSAQKNPTAFYLCASRTGLETQYFGPGTRLLVL.

V and J are TRBV15 and TRBJ2-3, with TRBD2 identical over 9 bases. CDR1 and CDR2 from the germline V gene are LNHNV and YYDKDF (reference sequence). This CDR3 region has 14 residues. V lost 0 bases, J lost 7 bases, and 2 bases stayed unmatched. The CDR3 nucleotides read TGTGCCACCAGCAGAGAGCTAGCGGGGAATACGCAGTATTTT. This sequence encodes CATSRELAGNTQYF.

The chain combines TRBV28 with TRBJ1-2, with D uncertain. The germline CDR1 and CDR2 sequences are MDHEN and SYDVKM. The CDR3 has 13 amino acids. Trimming stripped 4 bases from V and 5 bases from J, with 11 bases between. CDR3 DNA: TGTGCCAGCAGTTCGCGCGCGGGATATGGCTACACCTTC. Residues: CASSSRAGYGYTF.